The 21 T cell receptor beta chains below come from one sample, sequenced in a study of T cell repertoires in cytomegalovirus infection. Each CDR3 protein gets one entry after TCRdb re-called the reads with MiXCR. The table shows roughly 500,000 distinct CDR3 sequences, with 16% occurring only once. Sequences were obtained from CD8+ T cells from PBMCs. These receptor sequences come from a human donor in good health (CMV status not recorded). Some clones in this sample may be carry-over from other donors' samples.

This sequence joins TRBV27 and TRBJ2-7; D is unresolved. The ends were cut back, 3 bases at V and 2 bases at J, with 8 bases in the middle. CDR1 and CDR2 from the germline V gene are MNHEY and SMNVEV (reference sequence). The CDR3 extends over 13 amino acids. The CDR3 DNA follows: TGTGCCAGCAGTTTTGGGGTCACCTACGAGCAGTACTTC. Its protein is CASSFGVTYEQYF.

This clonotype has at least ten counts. The CDR3, as DNA: TGTGCCAGCAGTCTAGACCTTGGGGCAGACGTGAACACTGAAGCTTTCTTT. Translation gives CASSLDLGADVNTEAFF. V usage is TRBV28 and J usage is TRBJ1-1; tentatively, D is TRBD1 (5 bases). Germline values: CDR1 MDHEN, CDR2 SYDVKM. The CDR3 totals 17 residues. V was shortened by 5 bases and J by 0 bases, with 19 bases between the two germline ends.

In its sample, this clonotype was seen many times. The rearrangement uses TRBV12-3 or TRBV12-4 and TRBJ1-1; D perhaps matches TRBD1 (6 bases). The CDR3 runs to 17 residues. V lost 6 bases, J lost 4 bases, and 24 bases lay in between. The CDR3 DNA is TGTGCCAGCAGAACCGACTCAGGACAGATCGGGTCCACTGAAGCTTTCTTT. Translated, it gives CASRTDSGQIGSTEAFF.

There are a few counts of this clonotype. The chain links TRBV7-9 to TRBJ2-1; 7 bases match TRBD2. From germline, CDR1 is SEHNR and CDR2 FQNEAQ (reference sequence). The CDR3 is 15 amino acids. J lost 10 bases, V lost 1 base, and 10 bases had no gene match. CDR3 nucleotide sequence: TGTGCCAGCAGCTTAGTTACGGCGGGAGCGCACGAGCAGTTCTTC. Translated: CASSLVTAGAHEQFF.

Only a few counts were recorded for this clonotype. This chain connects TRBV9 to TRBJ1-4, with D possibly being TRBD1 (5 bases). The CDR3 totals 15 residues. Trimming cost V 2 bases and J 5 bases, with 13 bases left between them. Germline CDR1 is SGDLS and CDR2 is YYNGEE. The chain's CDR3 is CASSVGGTANEKLFF. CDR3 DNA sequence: TGTGCCAGCAGCGTGGGCGGGACGGCGAATGAAAAACTGTTTTTT.

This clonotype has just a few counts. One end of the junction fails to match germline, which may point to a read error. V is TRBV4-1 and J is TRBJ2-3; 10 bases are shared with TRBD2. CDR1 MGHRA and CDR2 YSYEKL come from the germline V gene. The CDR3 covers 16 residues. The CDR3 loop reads CASTRDLAGGTDTQYF. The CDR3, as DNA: TGTGCCAGCACCCGAGATCTAGCGGGGGGCACAGATACGCAGTATTTT.

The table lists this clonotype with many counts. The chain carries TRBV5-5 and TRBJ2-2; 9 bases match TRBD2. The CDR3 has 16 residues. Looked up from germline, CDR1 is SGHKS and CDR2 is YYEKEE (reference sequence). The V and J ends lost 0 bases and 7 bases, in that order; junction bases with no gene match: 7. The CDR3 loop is CASSLGLAGRDGELFF. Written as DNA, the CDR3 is TGTGCCAGCAGCTTGGGGCTAGCGGGAAGGGACGGGGAGCTGTTTTTT.

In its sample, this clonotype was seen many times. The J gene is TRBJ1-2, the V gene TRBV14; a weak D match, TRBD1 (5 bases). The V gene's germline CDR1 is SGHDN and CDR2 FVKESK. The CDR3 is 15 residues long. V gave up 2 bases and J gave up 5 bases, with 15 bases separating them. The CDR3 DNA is TGTGCCAGCAGCCAACTCCGAAGGGGCGAGTATGGCTACACCTTC. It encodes CASSQLRRGEYGYTF.

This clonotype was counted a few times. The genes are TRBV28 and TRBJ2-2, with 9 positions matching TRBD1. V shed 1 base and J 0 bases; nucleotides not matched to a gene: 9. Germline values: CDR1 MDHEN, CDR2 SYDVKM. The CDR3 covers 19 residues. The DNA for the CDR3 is TGTGCCAGCAGTTTATATCGGACAGGGGCCCCTCCGAACACCGGGGAGCTGTTTTTT. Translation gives CASSLYRTGAPPNTGELFF.

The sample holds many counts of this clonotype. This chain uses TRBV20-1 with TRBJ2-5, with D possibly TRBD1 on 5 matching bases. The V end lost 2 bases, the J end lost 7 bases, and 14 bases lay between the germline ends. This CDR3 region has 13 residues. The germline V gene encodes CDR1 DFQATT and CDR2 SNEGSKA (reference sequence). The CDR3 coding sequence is TGCAGTGCTAGACCAGGGCTAACGGGGACCCAGTACTTC. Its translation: CSARPGLTGTQYF.

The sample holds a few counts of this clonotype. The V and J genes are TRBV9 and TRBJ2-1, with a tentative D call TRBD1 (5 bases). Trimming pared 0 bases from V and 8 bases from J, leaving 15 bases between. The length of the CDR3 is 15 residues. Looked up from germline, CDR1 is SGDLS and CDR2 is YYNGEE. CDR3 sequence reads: CASSVGGQGADEQFF. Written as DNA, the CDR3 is TGTGCCAGCAGCGTAGGGGGCCAAGGGGCCGATGAGCAGTTCTTC.

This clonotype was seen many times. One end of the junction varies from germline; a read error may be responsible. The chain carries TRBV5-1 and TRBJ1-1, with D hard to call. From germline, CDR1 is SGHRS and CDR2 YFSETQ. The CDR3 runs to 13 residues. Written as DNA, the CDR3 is TGTGCCAGCAGCTTAGCCGGGAACACTGAAGCTTTCTTT. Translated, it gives CASSLAGNTEAFF.

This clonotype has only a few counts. CDR3 nucleotide sequence: TGTGCCAGCAGCTGGACAGGGGGACCGCGCAATCAGCCCCAGCATTTT. Translation: CASSWTGGPRNQPQHF. V gene TRBV5-6 combines with J gene TRBJ1-5, with 10 bases lining up with TRBD1. The germline V gene encodes CDR1 SGHDT and CDR2 YYEEEE. The J segment lost 2 bases and the V segment lost 3 bases, leaving 5 bases of the junction unmatched. The CDR3 runs 16 residues.

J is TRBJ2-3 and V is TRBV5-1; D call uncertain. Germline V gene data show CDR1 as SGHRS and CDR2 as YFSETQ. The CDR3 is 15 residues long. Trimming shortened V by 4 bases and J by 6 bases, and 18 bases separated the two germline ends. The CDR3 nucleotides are TGCGCCAGCAGCCCGACTCGCCCCCCTACGGATACGCAGTATTTT. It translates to CASSPTRPPTDTQYF.

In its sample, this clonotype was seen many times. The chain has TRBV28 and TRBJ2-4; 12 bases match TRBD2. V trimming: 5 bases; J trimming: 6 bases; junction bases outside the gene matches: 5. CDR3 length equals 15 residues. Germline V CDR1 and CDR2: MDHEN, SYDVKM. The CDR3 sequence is CASSLETSGGNIQYF. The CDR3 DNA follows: TGTGCCAGCAGTCTCGAGACTAGCGGGGGAAACATTCAGTACTTC. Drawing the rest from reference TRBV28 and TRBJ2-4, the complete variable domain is DVKVTQSSRYLVKRTGEKVFLECVQDMDHENMFWYRQDPGLGLRLIYFSYDVKMKEKGDIPEGYSVSREKKERFSLILESASTNQTSMYLCASSLETSGGNIQYFGAGTRLSVL.

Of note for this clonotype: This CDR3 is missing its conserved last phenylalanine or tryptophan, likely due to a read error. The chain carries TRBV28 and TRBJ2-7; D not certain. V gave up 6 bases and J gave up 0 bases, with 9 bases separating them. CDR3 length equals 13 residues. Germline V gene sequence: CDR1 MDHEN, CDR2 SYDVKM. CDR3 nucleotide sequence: TGTGCCAGCAGATACACAAGCTCCTACGAGCAGTACTTA. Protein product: CASRYTSSYEQYL.

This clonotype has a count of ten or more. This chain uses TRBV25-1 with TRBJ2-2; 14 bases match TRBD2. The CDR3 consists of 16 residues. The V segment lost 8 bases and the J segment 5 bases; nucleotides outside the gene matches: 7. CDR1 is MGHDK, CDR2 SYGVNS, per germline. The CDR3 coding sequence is TGTGCCAGCGCCCCGGGACTAGCGGGAGCGACCGGGGAGCTGTTTTTT. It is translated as CASAPGLAGATGELFF.

CDR3 amino acids: CASSSGGTNVLTF. The CDR3 coding sequence is TGTGCCAGCAGTTCCGGGGGGACCAACGTCCTGACTTTC. The genes are TRBV7-9 and TRBJ2-6, with 7 nucleotides matching TRBD2. Germline CDR1 reads SEHNR; CDR2 reads FQNEAQ (reference sequence). The CDR3 has 13 residues. The V segment lost 6 bases and the J segment 8 bases; nucleotides outside the gene matches: 4.

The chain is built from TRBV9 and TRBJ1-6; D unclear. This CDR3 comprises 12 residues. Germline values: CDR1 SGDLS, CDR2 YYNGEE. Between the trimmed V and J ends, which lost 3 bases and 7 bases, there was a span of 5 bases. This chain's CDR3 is CASSDRNSPLHF. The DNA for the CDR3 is TGTGCCAGCAGCGACCGAAATTCACCCCTCCACTTT.

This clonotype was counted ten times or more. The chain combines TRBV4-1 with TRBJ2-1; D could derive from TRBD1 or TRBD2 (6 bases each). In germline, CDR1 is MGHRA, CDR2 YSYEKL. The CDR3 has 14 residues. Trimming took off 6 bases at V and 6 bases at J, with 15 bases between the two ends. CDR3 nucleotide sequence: TGCGCCAGCAGAAAGGGGGACTCGGTCAATGAGCAGTTCTTC. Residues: CASRKGDSVNEQFF.

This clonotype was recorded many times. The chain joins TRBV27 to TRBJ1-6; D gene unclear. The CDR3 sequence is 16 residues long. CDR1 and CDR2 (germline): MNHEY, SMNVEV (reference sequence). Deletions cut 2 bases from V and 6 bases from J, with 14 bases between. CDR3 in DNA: TGTGCCAGCAGTTTACTCAGGCCGAAGGTTAATTCACCCCTCCACTTT. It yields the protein CASSLLRPKVNSPLHF.